What follows are 15 T cell receptor beta chains derived from one specimen sequenced in a study of CD4 T cells in relation to SARS-CoV-2 and coronaviruses. The unexposed donors gave CD4+ T cells in about 2010-2019, prior to COVID-19. The cells were cultured for 9 to 11 days before CD4+ T cells were isolated. The protocol was immunoSEQ multiplex PCR, while the TCRdb copy is restricted to in-frame clones and leaves out a portion. The sample lists approximately 25,000 clones; about three quarters were seen once. Their antigen targets remain unknown. The sample was CD4+ T cells from PBMCs, cultured in vitro. All receptors come from a human donor in good health.

The CDR3 bases are TGTGCCAGCAGCGCTTCCTTGTCGGGGGCTATGTATGGCTACACCTTC. Protein: CASSASLSGAMYGYTF. The rearrangement links TRBV7-8 to TRBJ1-2, with D possibly matching TRBD1 (6 bases). V gave up 5 bases and J gave up 5 bases, with 21 bases separating them. The CDR3 sequence is 16 residues long. Per germline, CDR1 SGHVS and CDR2 FQNEAQ.

The chain has TRBV28 and TRBJ2-2; TRBD1 is a possible D gene (6 bases). Germline V lookup: CDR1 MDHEN, CDR2 SYDVKM. V lost 2 bases to trimming and J lost 3 bases, with 7 bases between them. This CDR3 region has 14 residues. CDR3 in amino acids: CASSLGTYTGELFF. As DNA, the CDR3 is TGTGCCAGCAGTTTAGGGACATACACCGGGGAGCTGTTTTTT.

The chain joins TRBV5-1 to TRBJ2-6; tentatively, D is TRBD1 (5 bases). The CDR3 has 18 amino acids. Trimming pared 0 bases from V and 1 base from J, leaving 14 bases between. The V gene's germline CDR1 is SGHRS and CDR2 YFSETQ. The CDR3 nucleotides read TGCGCCAGCAGCTTGGCGCCAGGGCGTGAGTCTGGGGCCAACGTCCTGACTTTC. Amino acid sequence: CASSLAPGRESGANVLTF.

The gene calls are TRBV7-2 and TRBJ2-1; D unresolved. Trimming removed 3 bases at V and 4 bases at J, with 13 bases between. Germline V CDR1 and CDR2: SGHTA, FQGNSA. CDR3 length: 15 residues. The CDR3 DNA reads as TGTGCCAGCAGCTTGGCGACGCGGCCGTACAATGAGCAGTTCTTC. Residues: CASSLATRPYNEQFF.

The chain uses TRBV29-1 and TRBJ2-3; tentatively, D is TRBD1 (6 bases). V gave up 7 bases and J gave up 5 bases, with 10 bases separating them. CDR1 SQVTM and CDR2 ANQGSEA come from the germline V gene. This CDR3 comprises 11 residues. CDR3 in amino acids: CSATGLDTQYF. The DNA of the CDR3 is TGCAGCGCAACAGGGCTAGATACGCAGTATTTT.

The chain links TRBV2 to TRBJ1-1; TRBD1 aligns across 9 bases. The CDR3 covers 14 residues. Looked up from germline, CDR1 is SNHLY and CDR2 is FYNNEI. The ends lost 5 bases at V and 1 base at J; junction bases unmatched: 2. As DNA, the CDR3 is TGTGCCAGCAGTCAACAGGGGGCGAACACTGAAGCTTTCTTT. Protein product: CASSQQGANTEAFF.

The chain has TRBV5-8 and TRBJ1-6; 8 bases match TRBD1. The germline CDR1 and CDR2 sequences are SGHTS and YDEGEE. This CDR3 has 16 amino acids. After removal of 0 bases from V and 2 bases from J, the junction contained 1 base not matched to a gene. CDR3 sequence reads: CASSLDRGTYNSPLHF. As DNA, the CDR3 is TGTGCCAGCAGCTTGGACAGGGGGACCTATAATTCACCCCTCCACTTT.

This chain uses TRBV5-1 with TRBJ2-2; 10 nucleotides line up with TRBD2. The CDR3 runs 15 residues. Germline V gene sequence: CDR1 SGHRS, CDR2 YFSETQ. J lost 6 bases, V lost 4 bases, and 6 bases had no gene match. The CDR3 DNA follows: TGCGCCAGCAGCACCGGGACTAGCGTGGCCGGGGAGCTGTTTTTT. Protein sequence: CASSTGTSVAGELFF.

The chain has TRBV3-1 (or the pseudogene TRBV3-2) and TRBJ2-2; the D is unclear. The CDR3 length is 13 residues. Germline V gene lookup returns CDR1 LGHDT and CDR2 YNNKEL (reference sequence). The ends were cut back, 4 bases at V and 0 bases at J, with 3 bases in the middle. Written as DNA, the CDR3 is TGTGCCAGCAGCCCGACGAACACCGGGGAGCTGTTTTTT. This encodes CASSPTNTGELFF.

The chain couples TRBV6-5 to TRBJ1-1, with TRBD1 matching 7 bases. The length of the CDR3 is 15 residues. V gave up 8 bases and J gave up 0 bases; unmatched junction bases: 9. The germline V gene encodes CDR1 MNHEY and CDR2 SVGAGI. The CDR3 DNA reads as TGTGCCAGCCACGTCCCCAGGGGGGTGAACACTGAAGCTTTCTTT. Its translation is CASHVPRGVNTEAFF.

The chain joins TRBV7-8 to TRBJ2-1; TRBD1 agrees at 8 bases. Germline V gives CDR1 SGHVS, CDR2 FQNEAQ. Germline trimming cut 5 bases from V and 7 bases from J; bases unmatched to any gene: 4. CDR3 length: 13 amino acids. The DNA for the CDR3 is TGTGCCAGCAGCCTAAGGACAGGGAATGAGCAGTTCTTC. Encoded protein: CASSLRTGNEQFF.

This clone occurred a few times. V and J are TRBV5-5 and TRBJ2-7; unclear D gene. The CDR3 runs 12 residues. Germline loops: CDR1 SGHKS, CDR2 YYEKEE (reference sequence). Trimming took off 0 bases at V and 4 bases at J, with 5 bases between the two ends. The CDR3 region is CASSLVGYEQYF. CDR3 nucleotides: TGTGCCAGCAGCTTGGTTGGTTACGAGCAGTACTTC. Based on the CDR3 plus reference TRBV5-5 and TRBJ2-7, the full variable domain is DAGVTQSPTHLIKTRGQQVTLRCSPISGHKSVSWYQQVLGQGPQFIFQYYEKEERGRGNFPDRFSARQFPNYSSELNVNALLLGDSALYLCASSLVGYEQYFGPGTRLTVT.

This chain uses TRBV3-1 (or the pseudogene TRBV3-2) with TRBJ2-7, with D perhaps assigned TRBD1 or TRBD2 (5 bases each). From germline, CDR1 is LGHDT and CDR2 YNNKEL (reference sequence). The CDR3 extends over 16 amino acids. With 4 bases removed from V and 6 bases from J, the gap between germline ends came to 22 bases. The CDR3 nucleotides read TGTGCCAGCAGCCGGCTATCGGGGCAGAGGGCTTTCGAGCAGTACTTC. Translation: CASSRLSGQRAFEQYF.

The chain couples TRBV9 to TRBJ2-3; D is undetermined. This CDR3 contains 12 residues. Germline V gene data show CDR1 as SGDLS and CDR2 as YYNGEE. V shed 0 bases and J shed 6 bases, with 5 bases lying between them. The CDR3, as DNA: TGTGCCAGCAGCGTAGTGGACGATACGCAGTATTTT. Translating it yields CASSVVDDTQYF.

Only one count was recorded for this clone. The chain uses TRBV12-3 or TRBV12-4 and TRBJ2-5; unclear D gene. This CDR3 has 13 amino acids. V dropped 7 bases and J dropped 7 bases, with 16 bases sitting between them. The CDR3 DNA sequence: TGTGCCAGCACCACCCTCAGGATGGGGACCCAGTACTTC. Translation: CASTTLRMGTQYF.